What follows is one T cell receptor (beta chain) and its context. Assay: immunoSEQ multiplex PCR; the TCRdb copy retains only in-frame clones and omits some. The sample holds a few hundred thousand clones, over 90% seen once. This entry is derived from a study of shared T cell receptors in the human thymus. CDR3 size: 14 residues. V gave up 5 bases and J gave up 6 bases, with 14 bases separating them. CDR1 MNHEY and CDR2 SMNVEV come from the germline V gene (reference sequence). The chain has TRBV27 and TRBJ2-1; weak D call: TRBD2 (5 bases). Sequencing was performed on thymocytes. This TCR derives from a human donor. Written as DNA, the CDR3 is TGTGCCAGCAGTCCTCTCGTAGCGCGCAATGAGCAGTTCTTC. It codes for CASSPLVARNEQFF.